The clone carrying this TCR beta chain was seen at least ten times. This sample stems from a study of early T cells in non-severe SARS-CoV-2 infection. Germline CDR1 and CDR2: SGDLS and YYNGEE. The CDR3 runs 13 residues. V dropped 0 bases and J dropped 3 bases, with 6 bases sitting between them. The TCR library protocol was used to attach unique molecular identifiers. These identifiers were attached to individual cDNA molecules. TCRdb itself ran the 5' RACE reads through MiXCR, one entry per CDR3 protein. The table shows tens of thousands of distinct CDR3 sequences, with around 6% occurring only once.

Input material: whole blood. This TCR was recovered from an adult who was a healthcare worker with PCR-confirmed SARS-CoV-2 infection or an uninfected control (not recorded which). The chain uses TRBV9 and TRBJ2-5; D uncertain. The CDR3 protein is CASSVGVEETQYF. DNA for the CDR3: TGTGCCAGCAGCGTAGGGGTGGAAGAGACCCAGTACTTC.